The clone carrying this T cell receptor beta chain was counted between two and nine times. Its specificity is unknown. The source of the sample is a study of blood T cells in healthy people across ages. The sample, around 10 milliliters of peripheral blood, was drawn from each donor. Study-wide points: Higher diversity, along with more naive CD4+ cells, distinguished long-lived donors from aged donors.

A second PCR, run for roughly 7 to 11 cycles, used a sample-barcoded 5' primer plus a J-beta primer mix. MiXCR was run by TCRdb on the 5' RACE reads, yielding one entry per CDR3 protein. The table shows roughly 680,000 distinct CDR3 sequences, with around 49% occurring only once. This clonotype was obtained from a woman aged 60-75 years in good health. The sequencing sample was made of blood.

CDR3 bases: TGCAGTGCTAGAACCGACTGGGCAACCTGGGGCACAGATACGCAGTATTTT. This codes for CSARTDWATWGTDTQYF. V is TRBV20-1 and J is TRBJ2-3, with D unclear. Germline CDR1 is DFQATT and CDR2 is SNEGSKA (reference sequence). This CDR3 region has 17 residues. Trimming took off 2 bases at V and 1 base at J, with 19 bases between the two ends.